Sequencing of this T cell receptor beta chain was carried out in a study of T cells of healthy individuals. This clonotype was counted only a few times. The CDR3 is 15 residues long. After removal of 7 bases from V and 2 bases from J, the junction contained 10 bases not matched to a gene. TCRdb analysed the 5' RACE reads with MiXCR anew, one entry per CDR3 protein. This sample has about 82,000 distinct CDR3 sequences, with about 5% found just once. V gene TRBV12-3 or TRBV12-4 combines with J gene TRBJ2-7, with 8 bases aligning to TRBD2. The sequence came from a female donor in good health. The chain's CDR3 is CASTPGLVPPYEQYF. The CDR3, as DNA: TGTGCCAGCACCCCGGGACTAGTTCCCCCCTACGAGCAGTACTTC.